Here is one T cell receptor (beta chain) with its context. The antigen is unknown. The data belong to a study of OX40 agonist ivuxolimab in advanced cancers. Study-level points and caveats: Circulating CD4+ and CD8+ T cells showed clonal expansion by week 6 at 0.1 to 3.0 mg/kg.

Method: immunoSEQ multiplex PCR; TCRdb's copy keeps in-frame clones and lacks some. The repertoire includes fewer than 75,000 clones, around 89% of them detected once, and approximately 0.67% sits in the top ten. The TCR sequence derives from an adult with an advanced solid tumor such as melanoma, head and neck, liver or kidney cancer. Sequenced here: CD4+ or CD8+ T cells sorted from blood, sampled in a trial of the OX40 agonist ivuxolimab.

CDR3: CASSTTAGARETQYF. DNA for the CDR3: TGTGCCAGCAGTACGACAGCGGGAGCCCGGGAGACCCAGTACTTC. V and J are TRBV6-6 and TRBJ2-5; 8 positions agree with TRBD2. The CDR3 consists of 15 residues. Trimming took 5 bases from V and 5 from J; bases not matched to a gene: 10. Germline V CDR1 and CDR2: MNHNY, SVGAGI (reference sequence).